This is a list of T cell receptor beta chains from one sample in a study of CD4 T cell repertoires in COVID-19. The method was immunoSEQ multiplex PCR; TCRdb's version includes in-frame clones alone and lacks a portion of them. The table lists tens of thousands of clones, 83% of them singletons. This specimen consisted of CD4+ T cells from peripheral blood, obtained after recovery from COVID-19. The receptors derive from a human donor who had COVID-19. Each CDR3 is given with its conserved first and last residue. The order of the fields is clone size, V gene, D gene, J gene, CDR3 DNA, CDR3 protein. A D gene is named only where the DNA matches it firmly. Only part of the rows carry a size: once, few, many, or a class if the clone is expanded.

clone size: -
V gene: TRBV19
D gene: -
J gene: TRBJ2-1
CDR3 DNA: TGTGCCAGTATAGGAGGTGGGAATGAGCAGTTCTTC
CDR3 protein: CASIGGGNEQFF

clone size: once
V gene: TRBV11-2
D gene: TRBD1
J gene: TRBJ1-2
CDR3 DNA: TGTGCCAGCAGCCGACAGGGCGGGTTAGACGGCTACACCTTC
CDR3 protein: CASSRQGGLDGYTF

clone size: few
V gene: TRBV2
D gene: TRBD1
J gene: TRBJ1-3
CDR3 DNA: TGTGCCAGAGGGACAGCCTCTGGAAACACCATATATTTT
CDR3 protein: CARGTASGNTIYF

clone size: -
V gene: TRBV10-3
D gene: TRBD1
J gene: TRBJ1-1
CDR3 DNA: TGTGCCATCAGTGAGGGACAGGGGTTGACTGAAGCTTTCTTT
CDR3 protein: CAISEGQGLTEAFF

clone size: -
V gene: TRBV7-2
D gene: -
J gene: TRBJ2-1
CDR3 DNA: TGTGCCAGCAGCTTCAGCTTTGGGCGATTCGAATCGAATGAGCAGTTCTTC
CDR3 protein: CASSFSFGRFESNEQFF

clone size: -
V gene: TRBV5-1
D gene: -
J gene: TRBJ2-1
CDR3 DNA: TGCGCCAGCAGCGGGGGGCTAGCCTACAATGAGCAGTTCTTC
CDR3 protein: CASSGGLAYNEQFF

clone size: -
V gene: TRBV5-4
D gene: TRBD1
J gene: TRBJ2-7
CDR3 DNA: TGTGCCAGCAGCTTGGGAGGGGAATTAGGGACAGGGTCCTACGAGCAGTACTTC
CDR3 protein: CASSLGGELGTGSYEQYF

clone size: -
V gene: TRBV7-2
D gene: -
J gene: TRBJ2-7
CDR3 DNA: TGTGCCAGCAGCTCGATGGGCGCGTCCTACGAGCAGTACTTC
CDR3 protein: CASSSMGASYEQYF

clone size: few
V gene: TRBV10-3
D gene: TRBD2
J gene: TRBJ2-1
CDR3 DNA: TGTGCCATCCAGCCTAGCGGTGGGACTGAGCAGTTCTTC
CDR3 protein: CAIQPSGGTEQFF

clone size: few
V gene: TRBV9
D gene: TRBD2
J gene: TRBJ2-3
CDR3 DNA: TGTGCCAGCAGCGTTTCACTAGCGGATACGCAGTATTTT
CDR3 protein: CASSVSLADTQYF

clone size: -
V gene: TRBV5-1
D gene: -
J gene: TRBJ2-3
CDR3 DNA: TGCGCCAGCAGCCCGTTCGACAGGACTGATACGCAGTATTTT
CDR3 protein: CASSPFDRTDTQYF

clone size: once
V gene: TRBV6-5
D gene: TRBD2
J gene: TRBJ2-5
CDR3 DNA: TGTGCCAGCAGCTCCAGCGGGGGACTCGCAGAGACCCAGTACTTC
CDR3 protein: CASSSSGGLAETQYF

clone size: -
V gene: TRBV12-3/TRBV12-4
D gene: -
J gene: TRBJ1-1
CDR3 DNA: TGTGCCAGCGGCGACTTGGGGGGGACTGAAGCTTTCTTT
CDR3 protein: CASGDLGGTEAFF

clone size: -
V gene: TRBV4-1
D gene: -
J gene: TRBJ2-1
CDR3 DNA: TGCGCCAGCAGCCAAGAGGGGGGCAGGGGCAATGAGCAGTTCTTC
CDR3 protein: CASSQEGGRGNEQFF

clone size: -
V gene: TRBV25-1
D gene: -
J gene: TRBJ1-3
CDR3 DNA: TGTGCCAGCAGTCACATGGGGCATTCGAGCCCCTCTGGAAACACCATATATTTT
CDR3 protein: CASSHMGHSSPSGNTIYF

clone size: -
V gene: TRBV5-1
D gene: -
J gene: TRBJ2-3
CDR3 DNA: TGCGCCAGCACGGAACAGACCACAGATACGCAGTATTTT
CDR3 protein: CASTEQTTDTQYF

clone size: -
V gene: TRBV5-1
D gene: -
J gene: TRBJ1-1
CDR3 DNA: TGCGCCAGCAGCCCCAGGGGTAGGGGACCTGACACTGAAGCTTTCTTT
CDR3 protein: CASSPRGRGPDTEAFF

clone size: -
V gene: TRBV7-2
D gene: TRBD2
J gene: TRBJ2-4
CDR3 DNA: TGTGCCAGCAGCTTAATGGGAGGGAGTGAAGCAGGCGACATTCAGTACTTC
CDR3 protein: CASSLMGGSEAGDIQYF

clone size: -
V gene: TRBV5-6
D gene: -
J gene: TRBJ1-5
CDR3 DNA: TGTGCCAGCAGCTTGGGCGGGTTTCGCAATCAGCCCCAGCATTTT
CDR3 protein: CASSLGGFRNQPQHF

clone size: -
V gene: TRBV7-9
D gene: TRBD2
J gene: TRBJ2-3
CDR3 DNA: TGTGCCAGCAGCTGGCGGGGGACTAGCAAAGATACGCAGTATTTT
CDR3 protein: CASSWRGTSKDTQYF

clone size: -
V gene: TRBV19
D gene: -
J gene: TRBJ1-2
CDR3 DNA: TGTGCCAGTCTACAACGCCCCGGGACGCACTATGGCTACACCTTC
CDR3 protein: CASLQRPGTHYGYTF

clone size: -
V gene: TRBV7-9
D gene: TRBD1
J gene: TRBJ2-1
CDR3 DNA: TGTGCCAGCAGCCCCCGGGACAGCTACAATGAGCAGTTCTTC
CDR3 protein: CASSPRDSYNEQFF